This TCR beta chain derives from a study of T cell responses to AZD1222 COVID-19 vaccine. Clones were read by immunoSEQ multiplex PCR, and TCRdb kept only the in-frame ones, dropping some. Of 120,000 or so clones in the sample, 88% were seen once. CDR3 size: 16 residues. Trimming pared 5 bases from V and 4 bases from J, leaving 21 bases between. Per the germline V gene, CDR1 is MDHEN and CDR2 is SYDVKM. The source is an adult in good health. The source was peripheral blood, collected on day 0 of AZD1222 vaccination. This rearrangement joins TRBV28 to TRBJ2-7; D is possibly TRBD1 or TRBD2 (7 bases each). The DNA of the CDR3 is TGTGCCAGCAGTATCTCAGGGGGGGGCGCGGTATACGAGCAGTACTTC. Translated, it gives CASSISGGGAVYEQYF. Together with reference TRBV28 and TRBJ2-7, the CDR3 gives the full variable domain: DVKVTQSSRYLVKRTGEKVFLECVQDMDHENMFWYRQDPGLGLRLIYFSYDVKMKEKGDIPEGYSVSREKKERFSLILESASTNQTSMYLCASSISGGGAVYEQYFGPGTRLTVT.